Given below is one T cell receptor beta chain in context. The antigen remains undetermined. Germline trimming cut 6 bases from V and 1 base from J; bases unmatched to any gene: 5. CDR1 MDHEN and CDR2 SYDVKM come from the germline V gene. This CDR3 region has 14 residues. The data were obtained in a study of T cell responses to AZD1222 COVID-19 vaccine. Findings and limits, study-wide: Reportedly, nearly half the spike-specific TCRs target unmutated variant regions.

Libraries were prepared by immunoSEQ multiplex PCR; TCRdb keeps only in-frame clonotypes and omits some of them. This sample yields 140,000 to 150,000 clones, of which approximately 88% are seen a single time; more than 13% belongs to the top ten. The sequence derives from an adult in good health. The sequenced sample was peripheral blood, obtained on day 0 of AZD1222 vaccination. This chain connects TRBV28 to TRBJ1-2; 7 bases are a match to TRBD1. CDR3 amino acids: CASSLDRNNYGYTF. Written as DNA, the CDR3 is TGTGCCAGCAGCCTGGACAGGAATAACTATGGCTACACCTTC.